The present T cell receptor (beta chain) was sequenced within a study of beta chain features in type 1 diabetes. V was trimmed by 0 bases and J by 3 bases, leaving 6 bases between them. The CDR3 sequence is 13 residues long. Germline CDR1 reads LGHNA; CDR2 reads YSLEER. A sort by CD45RO/CCR7/CD25/CD127/CD95/CD27 yielded CD4+ naive, central memory, regulatory and stem cell-like memory cells. Whole-study results and caveats: TCRB rearrangement may or may not be influenced by HLA type; here this remained unresolved. The study found fewer insertions and more deletions at VDJ junctions in type 1 diabetes patients. The similarity of naive, central memory and Treg TCRB repertoires appeared greater among patients than among healthy donors. Researchers report that Type 1 diabetes patients had moderately but significantly shorter TCRB CDR3s across all four CD4+ subsets.

Remarks on this clone: Its target is unknown. The sample has other DNA sequences that encode this CDR3 too.

Of the isolated RNA, all was reverse transcribed, and so the sequenced material was expressed TCRB transcripts. Only in-frame clones appear in the TCRdb table, and some are missing; sequencing was by immunoSEQ multiplex PCR. The sample holds roughly 150,000 clones, 50% to 70% seen once. This receptor was taken from a man aged 30 to 39 with type 1 diabetes. Sequenced material: naive CD4+ T cells from blood. The chain has TRBV4-3 and TRBJ2-7, with D possibly being TRBD2 (5 bases). The CDR3 loop reads CASSQDRGYEQYF. CDR3 DNA: TGCGCCAGCAGCCAAGATCGGGGCTACGAGCAGTACTTC.